This T cell receptor beta chain was identified during a study of metastatic and nonmetastatic thyroid tumors. This clone was seen many times. Germline assignment: CDR1 KGHSH and CDR2 LQKENI. The length of the CDR3 is 15 residues. Trimming took 5 bases from V and 2 from J, leaving 13 bases between them. Nobody among the patients had been given any treatment before thyroid surgery. TCRdb re-clonotyped the PCR reads via MiXCR. The sample holds over 11,000 clones, less than 25% seen once. Material for sequencing was blood. This receptor was identified in a female donor with papillary thyroid cancer or a benign thyroid nodule (not recorded which). Some clones in this sample may be carry-over from other donors' samples. The V and J genes are TRBV18 and TRBJ1-5; D is unclear. Here the CDR3 DNA reads TGTGCCAGCTCAAGGGAGGGTGGTCGCAATCAGCCCCAGCATTTT. The encoded protein is CASSREGGRNQPQHF.